The T cell receptor (beta chain) under discussion was sequenced for a study of blood T cell repertoires in COVID-19. Trimming removed 7 bases from V and 3 bases from J; junction bases left unmatched: 5. Germline CDR1 MDHEN, CDR2 SYDVKM. This CDR3 contains 15 residues. Original analysis: Amplifying reference gene primers gave estimates of nucleated cell counts. Assay: immunoSEQ multiplex PCR; the TCRdb copy retains only in-frame clones and omits some. V and J calls and clone size follow that table, whereas D and trimming were derived from the DNA. The table lists under 200,000 clones, around 87% of them singletons, with 0.99% in the top ten.

This sequence joins TRBV28 and TRBJ2-1; TRBD2 agrees at 11 bases. Material for sequencing was peripheral blood. This sequence was found in a man aged 18 to 35 with acute or convalescent COVID-19. The CDR3 is CASNSGGALYNEQFF. DNA of the CDR3: TGTGCCAGCAATAGCGGGGGGGCCCTCTACAATGAGCAGTTCTTC. The entire variable domain, with the rest obtained from reference TRBV28 and TRBJ2-1, is as follows: DVKVTQSSRYLVKRTGEKVFLECVQDMDHENMFWYRQDPGLGLRLIYFSYDVKMKEKGDIPEGYSVSREKKERFSLILESASTNQTSMYLCASNSGGALYNEQFFGPGTRLTVL.